The 16 T cell receptor beta chains below all came from one sample that was sequenced in a study of T cells in Graves' hyperthyroidism and ophthalmopathy. The source material, RNA transcripts, was used to amplify TCR beta CDR3 regions. Primed by the HTBI set, a first-round RT-PCR was run on the TCR CDR3. TCRdb reprocessed the multiplex PCR reads with MiXCR, giving one entry per CDR3 protein. The sample lists around 580,000 distinct CDR3 sequences; 46% were seen once. The sample was peripheral blood or thyroid tissue (not recorded which). The origin of the receptors is a woman younger than 35 with Graves' hyperthyroidism.

The chain carries TRBV12-3 or TRBV12-4 and TRBJ1-4; TRBD1 matches at 7 bases. V gave up 8 bases and J gave up 4 bases; unmatched junction bases: 4. This CDR3 contains 13 residues. The CDR3 spells CASGRQGNEKLFF. The CDR3 DNA reads as TGTGCCAGCGGGCGACAGGGTAATGAAAAACTGTTTTTT.

In its sample, this clonotype was seen once. CDR3 bases: TGCAGTGCGACACAGGGGGCTAGCACCGGGGAGCTGTTTTTT. Translated, it gives CSATQGASTGELFF. The chain employs TRBV20-1 and TRBJ2-2; TRBD1 aligns across 9 bases. This CDR3 is built from 14 residues. Germline-derived CDR1 and CDR2 are DFQATT and SNEGSKA (reference sequence). The junction had 6 bases not matched to a gene; V was cut back by 6 bases and J by 4 bases.

V and J are TRBV5-1 and TRBJ2-7, with TRBD2 matching 11 bases. The CDR3 covers 16 residues. V was pared by 3 bases and J by 0 bases, with 5 bases of the junction left unmatched. Germline CDR1 is SGHRS and CDR2 is YFSETQ. CDR3 DNA sequence: TGCGCCAGCAGCTCGTCGGGACTAGCGGACTCCTACGAGCAGTACTTC. Protein: CASSSSGLADSYEQYF.

This clonotype appeared many times. This chain uses TRBV6-2 or TRBV6-3 with TRBJ1-5, with unresolved D. V was trimmed by 7 bases and J by 1 base, leaving 11 bases between them. The length of the CDR3 is 14 residues. The germline CDR1 and CDR2 sequences are MNHEY and SVGEGT. CDR3 sequence (DNA): TGTGCCAGCAAGGCAGCGATGAGCAATCAGCCCCAGCATTTT. Translating gives CASKAAMSNQPQHF.

A word on this clonotype: A junction end diverges from the germline sequence, so it may reflect a read error. The rearrangement uses TRBV5-5 and TRBJ2-5; D gene ambiguous. This CDR3 has 11 residues. Germline CDR1 reads SGHKS; CDR2 reads YYEKEE (reference sequence). CDR3 amino acids: CASSQDLTQYF. The CDR3 nucleotides read TGCGCCAGCAGCCAAGATTTGACCCAGTACTTC.

This clonotype has at least ten counts. This sequence joins TRBV7-9 and TRBJ2-2; TRBD2 matches 15 bases. Looked up from germline, CDR1 is SEHNR and CDR2 is FQNEAQ (reference sequence). The CDR3 runs to 22 residues. Losses at the gene ends were 4 bases for V and 0 bases for J; bases not matched to a gene: 15. CDR3 bases: TGTGCCAGCAGCTCCAACTCGGGACTAGCGGGAGGAAGGCTCCCGAACACCGGGGAGCTGTTTTTT. Residues: CASSSNSGLAGGRLPNTGELFF.

At least ten counts were recorded for this clonotype. This sequence joins TRBV4-2 and TRBJ2-7; 10 bases map to TRBD2. Germline loops: CDR1 LGHNA, CDR2 YNFKEQ. Unmatched junction bases numbered 12, after V lost 0 bases and J lost 7 bases. The CDR3 is 17 amino acids. Here the CDR3 reads CASSQDKGLAGDHEQYF. CDR3 in DNA: TGTGCCAGCAGCCAAGATAAAGGGCTAGCGGGAGATCATGAGCAGTACTTC.

This clonotype was observed a handful of times. CDR3 in DNA: TGTGCCATCAGGAGACAAAACAATGAGCAGTTCTTC. Protein product: CAIRRQNNEQFF. The rearrangement joins TRBV10-3 to TRBJ2-1; no firm D call. Germline CDR1 reads ENHRY; CDR2 reads SYGVKD. Trimming shortened V by 6 bases and J by 5 bases, and 8 bases separated the two germline ends. CDR3 length: 12 residues.

The chain joins TRBV20-1 to TRBJ2-7, with TRBD2 matching 7 bases. Germline CDR1 is DFQATT and CDR2 is SNEGSKA (reference sequence). This CDR3 is built from 14 residues. J gave up 7 bases and V 5 bases, and 14 bases lay outside the gene matches. CDR3 coding DNA: TGCAGTGCTCCGACTAGCTCCCACGGCGATGAGCAGTACTTC. It codes for CSAPTSSHGDEQYF.

This clonotype was counted a few times. The V and J genes are TRBV20-1 and TRBJ2-5; D is perhaps TRBD1 or TRBD2 (5 bases each). The CDR3 extends over 12 amino acids. From germline, CDR1 is DFQATT and CDR2 SNEGSKA (reference sequence). Trimming left V 6 bases short and J 5 bases short, with 13 bases between. The CDR3: CSARRGEETQYF. The CDR3 DNA sequence: TGCAGTGCCAGAAGAGGGGAGGAGACCCAGTACTTC.

The sample holds a few counts of this clonotype. This chain uses TRBV27 with TRBJ2-7; 10 bases align to TRBD1. The CDR3 has 14 residues. After removal of 6 bases from V and 3 bases from J, the junction contained 5 bases not matched to a gene. Germline CDR1 is MNHEY and CDR2 is SMNVEV (reference sequence). The CDR3 sequence is CASRPGTGVYEQYF. The CDR3 bases are TGTGCCAGCAGACCCGGGACAGGGGTCTACGAGCAGTACTTC.

The V call is TRBV29-1, the J call TRBJ2-7; D might be TRBD1 (5 bases). Germline CDR1 reads SQVTM; CDR2 reads ANQGSEA. Trimming left V 8 bases short and J 0 bases short, with 11 bases between. This CDR3 region has 12 residues. The CDR3 loop reads CSKAGSSYEQYF. The CDR3 coding sequence is TGCAGCAAGGCAGGGTCCTCCTACGAGCAGTACTTC.

At least ten counts were recorded for this clonotype. The chain recombines TRBV6-6 with TRBJ1-5, with D perhaps TRBD1 (6 bases). The germline V gene has CDR1 MNHNY and CDR2 SVGAGI (reference sequence). This CDR3 region has 15 residues. Trimming removed 6 bases from V and 0 bases from J, with 12 bases in between. The CDR3 here is CASRGTGPSNQPQHF. DNA of the CDR3: TGTGCCAGCAGGGGCACAGGGCCTAGCAATCAGCCCCAGCATTTT.

This clonotype was recorded at least ten times. The rearrangement uses TRBV6-5 and TRBJ1-5, with TRBD1 matching 8 bases. Germline CDR1 reads MNHEY; CDR2 reads SVGAGI. V was clipped by 6 bases and J by 6 bases; unmatched bases: 7. This CDR3 has 14 residues. In DNA form, the CDR3 reads TGTGCCAGCAGCCAGAGGACAGGGCGTCAGCCCCAGCATTTT. It specifies CASSQRTGRQPQHF.

The rearrangement uses TRBV29-1 and TRBJ1-2; 10 bases are shared with TRBD1. The CDR3 contains 12 residues. Germline V gene lookup returns CDR1 SQVTM and CDR2 ANQGSEA. V was pared by 6 bases and J by 7 bases, with 5 bases of the junction left unmatched. The CDR3 loop reads CSVTGTGVGYTF. In nucleotides, the CDR3 is TGCAGCGTGACCGGGACAGGGGTTGGCTACACCTTC. Together with reference TRBV29-1 and TRBJ1-2, the CDR3 gives the full variable domain: SAVISQKPSRDICQRGTSLTIQCQVDSQVTMMFWYRQQPGQSLTLIATANQGSEATYESGFVIDKFPISRPNLTFSTLTVSNMSPEDSSIYLCSVTGTGVGYTFGSGTRLTVV.

A word on this clonotype: A read error is likely, as this CDR3 ends without the conserved phenylalanine or tryptophan. This chain joins TRBV4-1 and TRBJ1-4, with D possibly TRBD1 on 6 matching bases. Per germline, CDR1 MGHRA and CDR2 YSYEKL. The CDR3 length is 18 residues. The V and J ends lost 0 bases and 2 bases respectively, with 16 bases between them. CDR3 sequence: CASSQESRGVGTNEKLFL. The CDR3 nucleotides read TGCGCCAGCAGCCAAGAATCCAGGGGAGTTGGCACTAATGAAAAACTGTTTCTT.